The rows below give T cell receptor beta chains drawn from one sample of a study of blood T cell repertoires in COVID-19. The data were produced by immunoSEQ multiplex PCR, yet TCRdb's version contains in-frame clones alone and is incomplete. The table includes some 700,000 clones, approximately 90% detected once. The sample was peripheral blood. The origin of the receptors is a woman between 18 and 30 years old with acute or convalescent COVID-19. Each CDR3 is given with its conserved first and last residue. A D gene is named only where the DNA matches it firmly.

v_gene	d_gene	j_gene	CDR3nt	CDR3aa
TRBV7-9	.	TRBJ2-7	TGTGCCAGCAGTCTCGGACAGTACGAGCAGTACTTC	CASSLGQYEQYF
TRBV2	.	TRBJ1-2	TGTGCCAGCAGTGGACAAGGCTCCTATGGCTACACCTTC	CASSGQGSYGYTF
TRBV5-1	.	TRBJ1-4	TGCGCCAGCAGCAACCTCAGGGGTTTAAATGAAAAACTGTTTTTT	CASSNLRGLNEKLFF
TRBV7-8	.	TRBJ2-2	TGTGCCAGCAGCTTAGCGTCGGGAAGCGGGGAGCTGTTTTTT	CASSLASGSGELFF
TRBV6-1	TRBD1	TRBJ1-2	TGTGCCAGCAGTGAAGTGGCAGGGGGTCTATATGGCTACACCTTC	CASSEVAGGLYGYTF
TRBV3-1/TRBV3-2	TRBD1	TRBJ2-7	TGTGCCAGCAGCCACGGACAGGGTGGCGAGCAGTACTTC	CASSHGQGGEQYF
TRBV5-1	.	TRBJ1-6	TGCGCCAGCAGCTCTCACACCGACATTCCCCCAGAAAATTCACCCCTCCACTTT	CASSSHTDIPPENSPLHF
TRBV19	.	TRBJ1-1	TGTGCCAGTAGTATGTATGGGGGAGGGGACACTGAAGCTTTCTTT	CASSMYGGGDTEAFF
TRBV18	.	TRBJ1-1	TGTGCCAGCTCACCAGGACAGTTGAACACTGAAGCTTTCTTT	CASSPGQLNTEAFF
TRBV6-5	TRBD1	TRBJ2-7	TGTGCCAGCACCCCCCCCGGGACAGGCCGGTACGAGCAGTACTTC	CASTPPGTGRYEQYF
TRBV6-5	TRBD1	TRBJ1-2	TGTGCCAGCAGGTATGGACAGGACTATGGCTACACCTTC	CASRYGQDYGYTF
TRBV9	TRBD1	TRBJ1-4	TGTGCCAGCAGCGTGTCGACAGGGGAGGCGGAAAAACTGTTTTTT	CASSVSTGEAEKLFF
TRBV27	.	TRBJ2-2	TGTGCCAGCAGTTTAAGACACCTAACGGGGGGGGAGCTGTTTTTT	CASSLRHLTGGELFF
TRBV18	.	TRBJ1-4	TGTGCCAGCTCGCCCAACAGGGACCCTAATGAAAAACTGTTTTTT	CASSPNRDPNEKLFF
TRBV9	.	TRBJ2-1	TGTGCCAGCAGCGAGACTTTAAATGAGCAGTTCTTC	CASSETLNEQFF
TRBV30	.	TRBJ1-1	TGTGCCTGGAGCTGGGACTCCCTTGGGAACACTGAAGCTTTCTTT	CAWSWDSLGNTEAFF
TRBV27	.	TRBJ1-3	TGTGCCAGCAGTTTATGGAGCTCTGGAAACACCATATATTTT	CASSLWSSGNTIYF
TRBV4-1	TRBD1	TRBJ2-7	TGCGCCAGCAGCTCCGGGACAGACACCTACGAGCAGTACTTC	CASSSGTDTYEQYF